This T cell receptor (beta chain) was captured by sequencing in a study of molecular identifiers for immune sequencing clone quantification. This clonotype was detected many times. What it binds is not known. Study-wide points: Over 97% of CMV-specific effector molecules, but under 1% of naive ones, were in clones above 20 copies.

MiXCR, applied by TCRdb to the PCR reads, yields one record per CDR3 protein. Here the sample spans fewer than 350,000 distinct CDR3 sequences, roughly 24% being singletons. The receptor's source is a human donor in good health. Some libraries in this study had Jurkat cell RNA spiked in. Material: naive CD8+ T cells from blood, with Jurkat cell RNA spiked in. Subset described: FACS-sorted CD8+CD4-CCR7+CD45RA+ naive T cells.

The CDR3 reads CASSATGTGVLDTQYF. CDR3 bases: TGTGCCAGCAGCGCAACCGGGACAGGGGTTTTAGATACGCAGTATTTT. The chain uses TRBV7-9 and TRBJ2-3; TRBD1 aligns across 10 bases. The CDR3 is 16 amino acids. Germline CDR1 reads SEHNR; CDR2 reads FQNEAQ (reference sequence). Trimming at V came to 5 bases and at J to 5 bases, leaving 10 bases not matched to a gene.